A single TCR beta chain is shown here with its context. What it binds is unknown. TCRdb processed the reads anew with MiXCR; each CDR3 protein has one entry. Among 800,000 to 950,000 distinct CDR3 sequences, 30% to 35% were seen once, and the ten largest hold roughly 12%. These data belong to a study of T cell repertoires in cytomegalovirus infection. Deletions cut 4 bases from V and 8 bases from J, with 7 bases between. The CDR3 runs to 11 residues. Sequenced material: cultured CD8+ T cells from PBMCs, taken from culture after CMV antigen stimulation. The chain is built from TRBV12-3 or TRBV12-4 and TRBJ2-3; maybe TRBD2 (6 bases). This receptor was identified in a human donor in good health (CMV status not recorded). Some clones in this sample may be carry-over from other donors' samples. This chain's CDR3 is CASSSEGTQYF. The CDR3 DNA reads as TGTGCCAGCAGTTCGGAGGGTACGCAGTATTTT.